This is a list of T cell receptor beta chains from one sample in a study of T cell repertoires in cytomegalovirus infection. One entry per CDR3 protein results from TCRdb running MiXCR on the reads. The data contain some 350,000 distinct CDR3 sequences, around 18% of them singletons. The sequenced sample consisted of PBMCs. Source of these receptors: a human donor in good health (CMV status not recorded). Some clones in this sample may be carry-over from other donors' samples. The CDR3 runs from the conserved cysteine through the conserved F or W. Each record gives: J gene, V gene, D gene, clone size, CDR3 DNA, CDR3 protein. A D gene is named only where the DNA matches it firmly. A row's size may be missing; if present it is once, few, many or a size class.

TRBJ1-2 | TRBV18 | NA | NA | TGTGCCAGTACGCCAGAGGGAAACTATGGCTACACCTTC | CASTPEGNYGYTF
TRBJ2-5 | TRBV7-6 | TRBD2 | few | TGTGCCAGCAGCCATAGCGGGGGGGAAGAGACCCAGTACTTC | CASSHSGGEETQYF
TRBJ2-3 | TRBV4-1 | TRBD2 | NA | TGTGCCAGCAGCCAAGGGACTAGCGGGAGATCGGATACGCAGTATTTT | CASSQGTSGRSDTQYF
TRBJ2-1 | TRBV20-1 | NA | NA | TGCAGTGGTGTCAGGGGTTCGGACAATGAGCAGTTCTTC | CSGVRGSDNEQFF
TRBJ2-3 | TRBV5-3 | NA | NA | TGTGCCAGCTCCCAGGTGGGCCGAGGAGGCACAGATACGCAGTATTTT | CASSQVGRGGTDTQYF
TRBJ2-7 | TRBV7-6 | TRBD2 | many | TGTGCCAGCAGCCCCGCCTTTAGCGGGGGGTACGAGCAGTACTTC | CASSPAFSGGYEQYF
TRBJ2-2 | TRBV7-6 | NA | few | TGTGCCAGCAGTATCCAGGGCCCGCGGTCCGGGGAGCTGTTTTTT | CASSIQGPRSGELFF
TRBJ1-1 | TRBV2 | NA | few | TGTGCCAGCTACCGCGGGGGGAACACTGAAGCTTTCTTT | CASYRGGNTEAFF
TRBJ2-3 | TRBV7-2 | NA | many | TGTGCCAGCTCCCCAGGCCAGGGGTCCGATACGCAGTATTTT | CASSPGQGSDTQYF
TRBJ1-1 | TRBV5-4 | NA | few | TGTGCCAGCAGTACCAGGGGTGGTGAAGCTTTCTTT | CASSTRGGEAFF
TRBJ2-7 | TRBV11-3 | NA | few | TGTGCCAGCACCTCCAGGGGTAACGAGCAGTACTTC | CASTSRGNEQYF
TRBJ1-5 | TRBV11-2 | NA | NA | TGTGCCAGCAGCTTACCCCCCACGGCCGAGGCTAGCAATCAGCCCCAGCATTTT | CASSLPPTAEASNQPQHF
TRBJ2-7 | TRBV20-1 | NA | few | TGCAGTGCTAGTAGTGACCCGGGGCCCTACGAGCAGTACTTC | CSASSDPGPYEQYF
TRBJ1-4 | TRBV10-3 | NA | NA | TGTGCCATCAGTGACCGAGGGAAGACCGGCAATAATGAAAAACTGTTTTTT | CAISDRGKTGNNEKLFF
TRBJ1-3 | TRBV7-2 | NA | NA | TGTGCCAGCGACGGGGGAAGGGCGGGGGGAAACACCATATATTTT | CASDGGRAGGNTIYF
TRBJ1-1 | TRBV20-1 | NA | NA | TGCAGTGCTGTTAGACCTGAAGGGAACACTGAAGCTTTCTTT | CSAVRPEGNTEAFF
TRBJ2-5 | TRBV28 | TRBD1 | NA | TGTGCCAGCAAACAGGGGGGTGAGACCCAGTACTTC | CASKQGGETQYF
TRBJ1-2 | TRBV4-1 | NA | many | TGCGCCAGCAGCCAAGATCCGACAGGCAACCATGGCTACACCTTC | CASSQDPTGNHGYTF
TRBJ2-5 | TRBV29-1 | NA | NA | TGCAGCGTTGGGAGTCAGATCCAAGAGACCCAGTACTTC | CSVGSQIQETQYF
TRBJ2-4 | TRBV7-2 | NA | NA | TGTGCCAGCAGCTCCCGGACACGCAAAAACATTCAGTACTTC | CASSSRTRKNIQYF
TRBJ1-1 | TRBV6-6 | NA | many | TGTGCCAGCAGCCACCGGGGTGGCGACACTGAAGCTTTCTTT | CASSHRGGDTEAFF
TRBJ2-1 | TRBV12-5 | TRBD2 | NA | TGTGCTAGTGGCGGCGCGGGGGGGTACAATGAGCAGTTCTTC | CASGGAGGYNEQFF